This section outlines one T cell receptor beta chain sequence together with its context. Original methodology: Reference gene primer amplification gave estimated nucleated cell counts. Data came from immunoSEQ multiplex PCR; TCRdb stores just in-frame clones and leaves some out. V and J calls and clone size are those listed in that table; D and trimming were worked out from the DNA. The table records some 56,000 clones, more than 60% of them present only once. This specimen comes from a study of blood T cell repertoires in COVID-19. About the study: Sites across the United States, Italy and Spain contributed samples from acute and convalescent COVID-19. In each case, the material was cDNA or gDNA derived from T cells, B-cell-depleted T cells, or PBMCs.

This CDR3 comprises 17 residues. Germline values: CDR1 LGHDT, CDR2 YNNKEL (reference sequence). The ends lost 2 bases at V and 6 bases at J; junction bases unmatched: 7. Sequenced sample: peripheral blood. This sequence originates from a woman between 45 and 60 years old with active or convalescent COVID-19. V is TRBV3-1 (or the pseudogene TRBV3-2) and J is TRBJ2-1; 13 bases are shared with TRBD2. CDR3 coding DNA: TGTGCCAGCAGCCAATATTCGGGACTAGCGGGACCCAATGAGCAGTTCTTC. Its translation is CASSQYSGLAGPNEQFF.